A selection of T cell receptor beta chains follows, all from one sample in a study of T cell responses to AZD1222 COVID-19 vaccine. The repertoire was sequenced with immunoSEQ multiplex PCR; TCRdb's copy has only in-frame clones and lacks some. The sample consists of approximately 77,000 clones, 75% to 90% of them appearing once. Here the sequenced sample was peripheral blood, taken 28 days after the second AZD1222 dose. These receptor sequences come from an adult who received the AZD1222 COVID-19 vaccine. Each CDR3 is given with its conserved first and last residue. D genes are given only for firm matches. For some rows the clone size is stated as once, few or many, or as a class when expanded; others skip it.

>15|-|-|TRBJ1-2|TRBV25-1
TGTGCCAGCAGTGGAACAGCTGATAAGAAATATGGCTACACCTTC
CASSGTADKKYGYTF
>16|-|TRBD2|TRBJ2-2|TRBV7-2
TGTGCCAGCAGCTCCCGACTAGCGGGAGTTTCAGGGGAGCTGTTTTTT
CASSSRLAGVSGELFF
>13|-|-|TRBJ2-5|TRBV5-1
TGCGCCAGCAGCCTTGGGACTTCGGGGACCCAGTACTTC
CASSLGTSGTQYF
>13|-|-|TRBJ1-1|TRBV6-5
TGTGCCAGCAGTCGAGGGATCGGCACTGAAGCTTTCTTT
CASSRGIGTEAFF
>13|-|-|TRBJ2-2|TRBV19
TGTGCCAGTAGATTCAGGGTCCCCGGGGAGCTGTTTTTT
CASRFRVPGELFF
>15|-|TRBD1|TRBJ2-5|TRBV30
TGTGCCTGGAGTCTCGACAGGGGGTACCAAGAGACCCAGTACTTC
CAWSLDRGYQETQYF
>17|-|TRBD2|TRBJ2-1|TRBV4-2
TGTGCCAGCAGCCTCACATATAGCGGGAGCTCCTACAATGAGCAGTTCTTC
CASSLTYSGSSYNEQFF
>12|-|-|TRBJ2-5|TRBV5-1
TGCGCCAGCAGCCCTCTACTGGAGACCCAGTACTTC
CASSPLLETQYF
>14|once|-|TRBJ1-2|TRBV28
TGTGCCAGCAGTTTATCAGGGGCCGGCTATGGCTACACCTTC
CASSLSGAGYGYTF
>12|-|-|TRBJ1-3|TRBV12-3/TRBV12-4
TGTGCCAGCAGTAGAGCCGGAAACACCATATATTTT
CASSRAGNTIYF
>14|-|-|TRBJ2-3|TRBV25-1
TGTGCCAGCAGGCGAGCACAGAGCACAGATACGCAGTATTTT
CASRRAQSTDTQYF
>18|few|-|TRBJ1-4|TRBV27
TGTGCCAGCAGTGAATACTACCGACCATCAGGTAGTAATGAAAAACTGTTTTTT
CASSEYYRPSGSNEKLFF
>15|-|TRBD1|TRBJ1-2|TRBV5-4
TGTGCCAGCAGCCCTACAGGGGGCGGGAGCTATGGCTACACCTTC
CASSPTGGGSYGYTF
>15|-|TRBD1|TRBJ1-2|TRBV10-3
TGTGCCATCAGTGAGTCGGCCCAGGGGGATTATGGCTACACCTTC
CAISESAQGDYGYTF
>14|once|-|TRBJ2-7|TRBV11-2
TGTGCCAGCGCCTCCCTGGGTGTTTTTTACGAGCAGTACTTC
CASASLGVFYEQYF
>15|many|-|TRBJ1-5|TRBV27
TGTGCCAGCAGTTTTAGCCCCTTTAGCAATCAGCCCCAGCATTTT
CASSFSPFSNQPQHF
>11|-|-|TRBJ2-3|TRBV9
TGTGCCAGCAGCGCCACAGATACGCAGTATTTT
CASSATDTQYF
>15|-|-|TRBJ1-4|TRBV9
TGTGCCAGCAGCGTAGGGAGGACAAATAATGAAAAACTGTTTTTT
CASSVGRTNNEKLFF
>11|-|-|TRBJ1-1|TRBV28
TGTGCCAGCAGTTTTGGCACTGAAGCTTTCTTT
CASSFGTEAFF
>14|-|TRBD2|TRBJ2-5|TRBV27
TGTGCCAGCAGGGGAGCGGGAGGGGGAGAGACCCAGTACTTC
CASRGAGGGETQYF
>15|-|-|TRBJ1-4|TRBV6-5
TGTGCCAGCAGCCCCGCCGGGGGGTTGAATGAAAAACTGTTTTTT
CASSPAGGLNEKLFF
>11|-|-|TRBJ1-1|TRBV28
TGTGCCAGCCGACAGAACACTGAAGCTTTCTTT
CASRQNTEAFF
>17|-|-|TRBJ2-2|TRBV7-2
TGTGCCAGCAGCTTACGGGGTGGGGGCGCCTACACCGGGGAGCTGTTTTTT
CASSLRGGGAYTGELFF
>16|-|-|TRBJ1-6|TRBV15
TGTGCCACCAGCAGAGATCTCACAGTAGGGAATTCACCCCTCCACTTT
CATSRDLTVGNSPLHF
>18|-|-|TRBJ1-6|TRBV4-2
TGTGCCAGCAGCCAAGATTGGGGGCAGGGCACCTATAATTCACCCCTCCACTTT
CASSQDWGQGTYNSPLHF
>16|-|TRBD2|TRBJ2-1|TRBV4-2
TGTGCCAGCAGCCAAGTGGAGACTAGCGGGAGAGTTGAGCAGTTCTTC
CASSQVETSGRVEQFF
>15|-|TRBD1|TRBJ2-5|TRBV18
TGTGCCAGCTCACGGACAGGGTTCCCCATTGAGACCCAGTACTTC
CASSRTGFPIETQYF
>14|-|-|TRBJ2-7|TRBV4-3
TGCGCCAGCAGCCAAGCCGAGGCCCAATACGAGCAGTACTTC
CASSQAEAQYEQYF
>16|-|-|TRBJ2-2|TRBV27
TGTGCCAGCAGTTTTTTTTCAGGGGCGAACACCGGGGAGCTGTTTTTT
CASSFFSGANTGELFF
>16|-|-|TRBJ1-3|TRBV15
TGTGCCACCAGCAGAGATCGAAGGGTTTCTGGAAACACCATATATTTT
CATSRDRRVSGNTIYF
>13|medium-sized|-|TRBJ1-6|TRBV19
TGTGCCAGTAGTATGGGCTATAATTCACCCCTCCACTTT
CASSMGYNSPLHF
>16|-|TRBD1|TRBJ1-6|TRBV11-2
TGTGCCAGCAGCACTCCGGGACAGGGGGTCAATTCACCCCTCCACTTT
CASSTPGQGVNSPLHF
>14|-|TRBD1|TRBJ1-1|TRBV6-5
TGTGCCAGCAGTTACTCGAGACAGGGCACTGAAGCTTTCTTT
CASSYSRQGTEAFF
>15|-|-|TRBJ1-5|TRBV20-1
TGCAGTGCTAGTCGTACGGCGGATAGCAATCAGCCCCAGCATTTT
CSASRTADSNQPQHF
>15|once|TRBD1|TRBJ1-2|TRBV3-1/TRBV3-2
TGTGCCAGCAGCCATACAGGGGGCGCGGACTATGGCTACACCTTC
CASSHTGGADYGYTF
>15|-|-|TRBJ1-4|TRBV7-9
TGTGCCAGCAGCTTAGAGACACCCGGTAATGAAAAACTGTTTTTT
CASSLETPGNEKLFF
>16|-|TRBD2|TRBJ2-3|TRBV6-2/TRBV6-3
TGTGCCAGCAGTTACAGGAGGCGGGGGGCCACAGATACGCAGTATTTT
CASSYRRRGATDTQYF
>14|-|TRBD1|TRBJ1-2|TRBV27
TGTGCCAGCAGTCCACGTAGGACAGGGAACGGCTACACCTTC
CASSPRRTGNGYTF
>12|few|-|TRBJ1-2|TRBV2
TGTGCCAGCAGTACCGACCCGGCTGGCTACACCTTC
CASSTDPAGYTF
>20|-|TRBD1|TRBJ1-5|TRBV11-3
TGTGCCAGCAGCTCCTTGCGCGGACAGGGGCCCCCATATAGCAATCAGCCCCAGCATTTT
CASSSLRGQGPPYSNQPQHF
>14|-|TRBD2|TRBJ2-7|TRBV29-1
TGCAGCGTTGGCTCTACTAGCGGGAGGTACGAGCAGTACTTC
CSVGSTSGRYEQYF